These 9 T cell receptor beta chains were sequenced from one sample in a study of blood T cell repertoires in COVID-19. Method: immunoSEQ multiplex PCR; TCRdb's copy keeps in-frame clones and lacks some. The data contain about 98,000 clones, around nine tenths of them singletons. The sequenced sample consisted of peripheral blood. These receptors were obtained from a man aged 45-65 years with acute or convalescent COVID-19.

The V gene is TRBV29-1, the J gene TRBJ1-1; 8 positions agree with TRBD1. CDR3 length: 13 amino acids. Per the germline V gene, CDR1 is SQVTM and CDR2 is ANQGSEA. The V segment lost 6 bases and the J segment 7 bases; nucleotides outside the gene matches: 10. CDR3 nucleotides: TGCAGCGTACGACAGGGGATCCCCCTTGAAGCTTTCTTT. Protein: CSVRQGIPLEAFF.

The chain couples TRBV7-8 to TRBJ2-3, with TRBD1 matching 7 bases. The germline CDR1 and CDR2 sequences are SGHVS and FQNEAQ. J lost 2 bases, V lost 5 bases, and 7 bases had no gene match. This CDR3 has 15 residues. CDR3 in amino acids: CASSHRGAPTDTQYF. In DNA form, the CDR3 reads TGTGCCAGCAGCCACAGGGGTGCGCCCACAGATACGCAGTATTTT.

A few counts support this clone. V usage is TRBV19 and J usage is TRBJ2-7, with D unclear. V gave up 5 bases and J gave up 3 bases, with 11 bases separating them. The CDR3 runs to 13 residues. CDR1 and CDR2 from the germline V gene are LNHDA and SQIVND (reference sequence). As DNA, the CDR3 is TGTGCCAGTAGTGGTGCGGCTTTCTACGAGCAGTACTTC. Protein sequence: CASSGAAFYEQYF.

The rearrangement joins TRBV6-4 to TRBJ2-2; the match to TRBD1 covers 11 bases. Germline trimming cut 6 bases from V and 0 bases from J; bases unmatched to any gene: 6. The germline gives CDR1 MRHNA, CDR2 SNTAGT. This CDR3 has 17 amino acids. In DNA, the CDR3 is TGTGCCAGCAGCCCGGGACAGGGGGTGCCGAACACCGGGGAGCTGTTTTTT. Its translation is CASSPGQGVPNTGELFF.

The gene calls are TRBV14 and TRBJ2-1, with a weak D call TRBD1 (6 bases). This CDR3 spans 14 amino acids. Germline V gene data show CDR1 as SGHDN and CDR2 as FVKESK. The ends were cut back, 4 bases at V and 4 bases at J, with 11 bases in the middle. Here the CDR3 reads CASSPRGLYNEQFF. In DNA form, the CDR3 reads TGTGCCAGCAGCCCCAGGGGTTTATACAATGAGCAGTTCTTC.

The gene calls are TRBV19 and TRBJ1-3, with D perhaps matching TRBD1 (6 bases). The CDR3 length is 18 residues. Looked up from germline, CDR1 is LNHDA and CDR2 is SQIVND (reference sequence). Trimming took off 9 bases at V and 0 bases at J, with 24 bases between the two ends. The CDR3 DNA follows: TGTGCCAGCCATCAAATCCCCAGGGGCCCGAGCTCTGGAAACACCATATATTTT. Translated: CASHQIPRGPSSGNTIYF.

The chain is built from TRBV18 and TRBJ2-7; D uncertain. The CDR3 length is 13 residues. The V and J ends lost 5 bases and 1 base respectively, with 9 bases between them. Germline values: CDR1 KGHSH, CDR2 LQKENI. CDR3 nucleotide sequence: TGTGCCAGCTCAAGGAGCGCGTCCTACGAGCAGTACTTC. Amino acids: CASSRSASYEQYF.

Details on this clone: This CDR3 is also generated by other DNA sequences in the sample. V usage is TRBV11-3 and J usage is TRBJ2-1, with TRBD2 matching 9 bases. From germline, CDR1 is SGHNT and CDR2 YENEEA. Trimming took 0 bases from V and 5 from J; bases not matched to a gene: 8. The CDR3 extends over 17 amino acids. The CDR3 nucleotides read TGTGCCAGCAGCTTAGATGAAGGGCTAGCGGGAAACAATGAGCAGTTCTTC. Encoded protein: CASSLDEGLAGNNEQFF.

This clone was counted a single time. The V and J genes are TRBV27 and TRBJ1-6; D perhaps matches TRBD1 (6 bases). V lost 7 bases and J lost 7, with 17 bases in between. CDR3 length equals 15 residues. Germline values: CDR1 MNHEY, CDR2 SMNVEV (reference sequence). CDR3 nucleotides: TGTGCCAGCAATCCTGGGGGGGCGGTGAATTCACCCCTCCACTTT. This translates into CASNPGGAVNSPLHF.